This T cell receptor (beta chain) derives from a study of blood T cell repertoires in COVID-19 (dated by TCRdb to 2020 to 2022). The study in broad terms: Samples covering the acute and convalescent phases of COVID-19 were provided by collaborators in the United States, Italy and Spain. The material from the prospective study consisted of cDNA or gDNA derived from T cells, B-cell-depleted T cells, or PBMCs. Deeply sampled blood TCRbeta repertoires from subjects exposed to, actively infected with, or recovered from COVID-19 were included in the dataset. The repertoires were released in a freely available public database intended as a resource for research on the immune response to SARS-CoV-2. The samples were drawn from the first 160 participants of the ongoing ImmuneRACE study and from over a thousand subjects provided by 6 global collaborators. Sample metadata almost always included a de-identified subject ID, COVID-19 status, age in years and sex. Where available, HLA class I and class II types were obtained from metadata supplied by the sample provider rather than from assay-based typing. The research as a whole found: The quantity of clinical and demographic metadata differed by source and by participant and was supplied without curation.

From a lookup of the germline V gene (reference sequence), CDR1 and CDR2 are MNHNY and SVGAGI. Clipping removes 6 bases from V and 0 bases from J, with 5 as the unmatched junction base count. Including cysteine and phenylalanine, the CDR3 has 15 amino acids. The sequence is cut down to CDR3 DNA, 45 bases in frame from base 1. TCRbeta CDR3 regions were amplified from genomic DNA by means of the immunoSEQ Assay, a bias-controlled multiplex PCR. In the authors' own workflow: Within the assay, amplification of reference gene primers was used to estimate how many nucleated cells each sample contained. Sequence reads were collapsed and filtered to measure the absolute abundance of every unique TCRbeta CDR3 rearrangement. For each sample, productive Simpson clonality was calculated as the square root of Simpson's diversity index over productive rearrangements. The source is immuneACCESS, and TCRdb retained only in-frame sequences with V and J called. Part of the clones is not carried over; for the studies checked, unresolved V genes explain less than half of this, and the remainder is unexplained. The V and J calls and clone size come from that table; D and trimming were worked out from the DNA. A total of approximately 300,000 clones appear in this sample, approximately 91% of them only once. Jointly, the top ten make up approximately 10% of the sample.

At one collaborating source in Seattle, patients were enrolled during active infection and were followed longitudinally through the course of disease. Each collaborating institution followed its own protocols to collect whole blood in K2EDTA tubes. Collaborator samples were shipped for TCRbeta analysis as frozen whole blood, isolated PBMCs, or DNA extracted from either sample type. This clone has only a few counts. The antigen it recognizes is unknown. No much larger clone is present one base from it, and per-base qualities are unavailable. The clonotype comes from a woman in her twenties or thirties with COVID-19, enrolled during active disease. Input material: peripheral blood. The chain is made from TRBV6-6 and TRBJ1-5; 7 bases in the junction line up with TRBD1. The CDR3 has the sequence CASRRQGNSNQPQHF. The DNA sequence is given as TGTGCCAGCAGACGACAGGGTAATAGCAATCAGCCCCAGCATTTT.